This T cell receptor (beta chain) was sequenced during a study of blood T cells in healthy people across ages. Whole-study results and caveats: Without sorted subsets, naive and antigen-experienced compartments could not be conclusively compared.

CDR1 is SGHAT, CDR2 FQNNGV, per germline. CDR3 length: 11 residues. V lost 8 bases and J 6 bases, leaving 9 bases between the germline ends. The use of a sample-barcoded 5' primer and a J-beta primer mix characterized a second PCR of roughly 7 to 11 cycles. Each CDR3 protein gets one entry after TCRdb re-called the 5' RACE reads with MiXCR. The table shows around 790,000 distinct CDR3 sequences, with under 55% occurring only once. This clonotype was counted only a few times. Its antigen remains unknown. The sequence was obtained from a man aged 55 to 70 in good health. This chain joins TRBV11-2 and TRBJ2-3; no definite D call. Sequenced input: blood. The CDR3 sequence is CASGLSDTQYF. The CDR3 coding sequence is TGTGCCAGCGGATTGTCGGATACGCAGTATTTT. Supplemented by reference TRBV11-2 and TRBJ2-3, the full variable domain reads EAGVAQSPRYKIIEKRQSVAFWCNPISGHATLYWYQQILGQGPKLLIQFQNNGVVDDSQLPKDRFSAERLKGVDSTLKIQPAKLEDSAVYLCASGLSDTQYFGPGTRLTVL.